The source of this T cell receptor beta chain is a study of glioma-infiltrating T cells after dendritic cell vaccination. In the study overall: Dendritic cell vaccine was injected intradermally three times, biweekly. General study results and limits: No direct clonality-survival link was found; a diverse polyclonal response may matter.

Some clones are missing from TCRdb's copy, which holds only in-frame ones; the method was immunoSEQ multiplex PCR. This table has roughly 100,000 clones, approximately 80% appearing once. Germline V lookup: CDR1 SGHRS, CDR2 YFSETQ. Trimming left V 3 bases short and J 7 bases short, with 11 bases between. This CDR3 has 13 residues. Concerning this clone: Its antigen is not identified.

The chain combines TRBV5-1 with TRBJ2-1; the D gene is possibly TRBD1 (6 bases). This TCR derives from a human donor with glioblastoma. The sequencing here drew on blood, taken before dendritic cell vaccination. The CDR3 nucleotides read TGCGCCAGCAGCTGGGGGCGGGCGAATGAGCAGTTCTTC. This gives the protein CASSWGRANEQFF.